These 6 T cell receptor beta chains originate from one sample sequenced in a study of T and B cells in COVID-19 patients (TCRdb year 2020). TCRdb names Illumina MiSeq as the instrument used. TRB rearrangements were amplified by multiplex PCR with BIOMED2 TRB-A/B primer pools. Starting from the raw public reads, TCRdb applied fastp trimming at Q25, assembled clones with MiXCR and retained in-frame beta chains. One record per CDR3 amino acid sequence lists the most common genes and DNA. This sample has around 21,000 distinct CDR3 sequences in its table, and under 35% of those were observed once. The ten largest clones represent 2% to 2.5% of the sample. TRB repertoires were amplified from around 250-500 ng of genomic DNA extracted from blood. The source material was blood. These TCRs come from a human donor who had recovered from COVID-19.

This clonotype was observed at least ten times. This chain uses TRBV18 with TRBJ2-2, with 7 positions matching TRBD2. The CDR3 extends over 15 amino acids. In germline, CDR1 is KGHSH, CDR2 LQKENI. J was trimmed by 3 bases and V by 2 bases; bases with no gene match: 3. This CDR3 reads CASSPGGRDTGELFF. DNA for the CDR3: TGTGCCAGCTCACCAGGAGGGAGGGACACCGGGGAGCTGTTTTTT.

This clonotype was seen more than once but under ten times. The chain has TRBV7-9 and TRBJ2-3; D assignment may be TRBD1 or TRBD2 (5 bases each). The CDR3 spans 13 residues. Germline values: CDR1 SEHNR, CDR2 FQNEAQ (reference sequence). The V end lost 3 bases, the J end lost 6 bases, and 10 bases lay between the germline ends. As DNA, the CDR3 is TGTGCCAGCAGCTTGGGGGTGAGGGATACGCAGTATTTT. Translated, it gives CASSLGVRDTQYF.

This clonotype has only a few counts. The rearrangement uses TRBV10-3 and TRBJ2-5; possibly TRBD1 for D (6 bases). The CDR3 contains 14 residues. In germline, CDR1 is ENHRY, CDR2 SYGVKD. Trimming took 3 bases from V and 1 from J, leaving 9 bases between them. The CDR3 bases are TGTGCCATCAGTGACGGCAGGGGCCAAGAGACCCAGTACTTC. This encodes CAISDGRGQETQYF.

The V and J genes are TRBV7-9 and TRBJ2-1; possibly TRBD1 for D (6 bases). Trimming removed 1 base at V and 6 bases at J, with 13 bases between. The CDR3 is made up of 15 amino acids. Per germline, CDR1 SEHNR and CDR2 FQNEAQ (reference sequence). The chain's CDR3 is CASSLGQVISNEQFF. CDR3 coding DNA: TGTGCCAGCAGCTTAGGACAGGTGATTAGCAATGAGCAGTTCTTC.

The J gene is TRBJ2-7, the V gene TRBV6-1, with 7 bases lining up with TRBD1. The CDR3 totals 16 residues. The V segment lost 0 bases and the J segment 6 bases; nucleotides outside the gene matches: 11. Germline loops: CDR1 MNHNS, CDR2 SASEGT. CDR3 loop: CASSEAVGEGGSEQYF. CDR3 bases: TGTGCCAGCAGTGAAGCGGTAGGAGAAGGGGGCAGCGAGCAGTACTTC.

The rearrangement links TRBV30 to TRBJ1-2, with 10 bases identical to TRBD1. Germline V lookup: CDR1 GTSNPN, CDR2 SVGIG (reference sequence). CDR3 length: 15 residues. Trimming took 3 bases from V and 4 from J; bases not matched to a gene: 8. The CDR3 loop reads CAWRPGDRGGYGYTF. The CDR3 DNA reads TGTGCCTGGAGGCCGGGGGACAGGGGAGGCTATGGCTACACCTTC.